The 4 T cell receptor beta chains listed next were all sequenced from one sample in a study of tumor and adjacent non-tumor tissue in lung cancer. This sample's RNA came from whole unsorted tissue. The normal lung tissue was taken more than 3 cm from the tumor edge. The library came from three nested PCR rounds adapted from ARM-PCR protocols. From the multiplex PCR reads, TCRdb called clonotypes with MiXCR, one entry per CDR3 protein. Here the sample spans some 80,000 distinct CDR3 sequences, approximately 82% being singletons. Sample: distant non-tumor lung tissue. Receptor source: a man aged 70-80 years with non-small cell lung cancer.

V and J are TRBV28 and TRBJ2-3; TRBD2 is a possible D gene (5 bases). This CDR3 is built from 13 residues. Trimming took 8 bases from V and 4 from J, leaving 13 bases between them. CDR1 is MDHEN, CDR2 SYDVKM, per germline. CDR3 DNA: TGTGCCAGCGGATCCGGGAACCCAGATACGCAGTATTTT. Protein sequence: CASGSGNPDTQYF.

This clonotype was detected only once. The CDR3 protein is CASSTGNKQFF. CDR3 nucleotides: TGTGCCAGCAGTACCGGGAATAAACAGTTCTTC. The chain links TRBV6-5 to TRBJ2-1; D perhaps matches TRBD2 (5 bases). CDR3 length equals 11 residues. Germline-derived CDR1 and CDR2 are MNHEY and SVGAGI. The V gene lost 5 bases and the J gene lost 13 bases, with 12 bases spanning the gap.

In the case of this clonotype: Without the conserved terminal phenylalanine or tryptophan, this CDR3 likely stems from a read error. Here the CDR3 reads CSVEAERPEAFV. The CDR3 coding sequence is TGCAGCGTTGAAGCGGAGAGGCCTGAAGCTTTCGTT. V and J are TRBV29-1 and TRBJ1-1, with D hard to call. The CDR3 totals 12 residues. Germline CDR1 and CDR2: SQVTM and ANQGSEA. Trimming removed 1 base at V and 6 bases at J, with 9 bases between.

Notes on this clonotype: The junction does not match germline at one end; this may be a read error. The chain has TRBV29-1 and TRBJ1-1; no clear D. The CDR3 totals 12 residues. The V gene's germline CDR1 is SQVTM and CDR2 ANQGSEA. CDR3 sequence reads: CRVEELGTEAFF. In nucleotides, the CDR3 is TGCAGAGTTGAAGAATTAGGAACTGAAGCTTTCTTT. The full variable domain, its missing parts supplied by reference TRBV29-1 and TRBJ1-1, is SAVISQKPSRDICQRGTSLTIQCQVDSQVTMMFWYRQQPGQSLTLIATANQGSEATYESGFVIDKFPISRPNLTFSTLTVSNMSPEDSSIYLCRVEELGTEAFFGQGTRLTVV.